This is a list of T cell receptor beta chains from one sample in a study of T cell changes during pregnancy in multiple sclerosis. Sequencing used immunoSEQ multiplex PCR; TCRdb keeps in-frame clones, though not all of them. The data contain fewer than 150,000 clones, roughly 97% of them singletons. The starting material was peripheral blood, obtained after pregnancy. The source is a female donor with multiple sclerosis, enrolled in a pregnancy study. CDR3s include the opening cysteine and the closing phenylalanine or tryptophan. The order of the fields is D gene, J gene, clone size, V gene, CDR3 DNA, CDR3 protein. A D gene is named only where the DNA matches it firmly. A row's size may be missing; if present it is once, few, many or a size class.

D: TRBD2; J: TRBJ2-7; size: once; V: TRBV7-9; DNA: TGTGCCAGCAGCTTGGGACTAGCGGGAGGTCTCATCGAGCAGTACTTC; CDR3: CASSLGLAGGLIEQYF
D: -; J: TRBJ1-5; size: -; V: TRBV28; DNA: TGTGCCAGCAGGCTTCCCGCAGGGTTTGGTCAGCCCCAGCATTTT; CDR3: CASRLPAGFGQPQHF
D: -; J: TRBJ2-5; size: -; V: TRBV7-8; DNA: TGTGCCAGCAGCCCCTCCGGGCTCCCGGGGGCCCAGTACTTC; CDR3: CASSPSGLPGAQYF
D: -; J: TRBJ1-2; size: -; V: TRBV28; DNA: TGTGCCAGCAGTTTTGCCTTCTCCTCCAGGGAACACTATGGCTACACCTTC; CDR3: CASSFAFSSREHYGYTF
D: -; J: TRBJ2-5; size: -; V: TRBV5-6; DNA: TGTGCCAGCAGCACTGGGGACTTAATGGGGGGGACCCAGTACTTC; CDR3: CASSTGDLMGGTQYF
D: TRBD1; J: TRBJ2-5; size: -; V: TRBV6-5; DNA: TGTGCCAGCAGACCTACAGGGGGCGCGGGGGAGACCCAGTACTTC; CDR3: CASRPTGGAGETQYF
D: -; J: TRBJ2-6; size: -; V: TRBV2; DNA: TGTGCCAGCAGTTGGGGGCACCACTCTGGGGCCAACGTCCTGACTTTC; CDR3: CASSWGHHSGANVLTF
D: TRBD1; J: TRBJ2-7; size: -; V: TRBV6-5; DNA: TGTGCCAGCAGTAGCCTTACAGGGGGCGGCGAGCAGTACTTC; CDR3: CASSSLTGGGEQYF
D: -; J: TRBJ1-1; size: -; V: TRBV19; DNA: TGTGCCAGTAGTACGGGGTTAGGAACTGAAGCTTTCTTT; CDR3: CASSTGLGTEAFF
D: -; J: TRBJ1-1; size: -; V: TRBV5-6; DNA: TGTGCCAGCAGCTTGGCCCTGGGGGGAAGGAGAGACACTGAAGCTTTCTTT; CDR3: CASSLALGGRRDTEAFF
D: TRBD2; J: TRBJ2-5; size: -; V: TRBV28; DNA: TGTGCCAGCAGTATAGCGGGAGGGCGGCAAGAGACCCAGTACTTC; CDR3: CASSIAGGRQETQYF
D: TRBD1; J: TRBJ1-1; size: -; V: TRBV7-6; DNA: TGTGCCAGCAGCTTTCGACAGGGGCCTGGCACTGAAGCTTTCTTT; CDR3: CASSFRQGPGTEAFF
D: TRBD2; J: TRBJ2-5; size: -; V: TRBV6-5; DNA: TGTGCCAGCCGCTCACTAGCGGGACGAGAGACCCAGTACTTC; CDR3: CASRSLAGRETQYF
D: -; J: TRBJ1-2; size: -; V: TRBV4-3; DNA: TGCGCCAGCAGCCAAGTGGGCAGGGCCTATGGCTACACCTTC; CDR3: CASSQVGRAYGYTF
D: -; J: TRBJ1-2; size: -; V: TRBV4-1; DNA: TGCGCCAGCAGCCGTCAGGGTGGCTACACCTTC; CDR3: CASSRQGGYTF
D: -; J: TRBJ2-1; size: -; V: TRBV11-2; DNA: TGTGCCAGCAGCTTAGCACAGGGGGGGAATGAGCAGTTCTTC; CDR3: CASSLAQGGNEQFF
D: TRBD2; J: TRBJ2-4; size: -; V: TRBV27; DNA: TGTGCCAGCAGCGTATCCCCTCCTAGCGGGAGGGGTGCCAAAAACATTCAGTACTTC; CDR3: CASSVSPPSGRGAKNIQYF
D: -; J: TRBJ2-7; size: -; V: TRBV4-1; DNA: TGCGCCAGCAGCCAAGTCCAGGGGTTCTCCTACGAGCAGTACTTC; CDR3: CASSQVQGFSYEQYF
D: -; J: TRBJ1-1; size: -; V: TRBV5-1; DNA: TGCGCCAGCAGCCAACAGTTCATGAACACTGAAGCTTTCTTT; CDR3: CASSQQFMNTEAFF
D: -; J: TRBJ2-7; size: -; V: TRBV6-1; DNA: TGTGCCAGCAGTGAAAGTACTTCCCAGTACTTC; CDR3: CASSESTSQYF
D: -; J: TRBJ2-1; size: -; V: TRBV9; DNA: TGTGCCAGCAGCGTAGAGCCGGCCGGGGAGAAGACCGCCAATGAGCAGTTCTTC; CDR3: CASSVEPAGEKTANEQFF
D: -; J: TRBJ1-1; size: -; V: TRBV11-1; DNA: TGTGCCAGCAGCTTGGCGGGCACTGAAGCTTTCTTT; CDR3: CASSLAGTEAFF
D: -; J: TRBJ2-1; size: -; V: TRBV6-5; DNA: TGTGCCACACGACGGAGTTTGGCTTTGAATGAGCAGTTCTTC; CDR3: CATRRSLALNEQFF
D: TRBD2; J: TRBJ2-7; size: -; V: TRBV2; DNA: TGTGCCAGCAGTGTGGTGGCTAGCGGGTCTTTAAAAGCCTACGAGCAGTACTTC; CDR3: CASSVVASGSLKAYEQYF
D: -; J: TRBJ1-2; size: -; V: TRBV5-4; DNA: TGTGCCAGCAGCTCGACTTTCGGCTACACCTTC; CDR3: CASSSTFGYTF
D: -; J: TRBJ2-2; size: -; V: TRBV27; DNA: TGTGCCAGCAGTTTACGAGAAGTCACCGGGGAGCTGTTTTTT; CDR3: CASSLREVTGELFF
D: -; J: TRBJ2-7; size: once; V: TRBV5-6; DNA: TGTGCCAGCAGCCCTTTGACAGTACCCTACGAGCAGTACTTC; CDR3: CASSPLTVPYEQYF
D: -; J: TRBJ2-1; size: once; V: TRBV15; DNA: TGTGCCACCAGCAGAGTTGTGGGCGCCAGCTCCTACAATGAGCAGTTCTTC; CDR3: CATSRVVGASSYNEQFF
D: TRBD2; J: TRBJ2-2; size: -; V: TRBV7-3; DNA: TGTGCCAGCAGCTTATCGGGACTAGCGGCCGGGGAGCTGTTTTTT; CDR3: CASSLSGLAAGELFF
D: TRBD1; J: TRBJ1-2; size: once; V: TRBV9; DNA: TGTGCCAGCAGCGTAGATTTTACAGGGGACGGCTACACCTTC; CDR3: CASSVDFTGDGYTF